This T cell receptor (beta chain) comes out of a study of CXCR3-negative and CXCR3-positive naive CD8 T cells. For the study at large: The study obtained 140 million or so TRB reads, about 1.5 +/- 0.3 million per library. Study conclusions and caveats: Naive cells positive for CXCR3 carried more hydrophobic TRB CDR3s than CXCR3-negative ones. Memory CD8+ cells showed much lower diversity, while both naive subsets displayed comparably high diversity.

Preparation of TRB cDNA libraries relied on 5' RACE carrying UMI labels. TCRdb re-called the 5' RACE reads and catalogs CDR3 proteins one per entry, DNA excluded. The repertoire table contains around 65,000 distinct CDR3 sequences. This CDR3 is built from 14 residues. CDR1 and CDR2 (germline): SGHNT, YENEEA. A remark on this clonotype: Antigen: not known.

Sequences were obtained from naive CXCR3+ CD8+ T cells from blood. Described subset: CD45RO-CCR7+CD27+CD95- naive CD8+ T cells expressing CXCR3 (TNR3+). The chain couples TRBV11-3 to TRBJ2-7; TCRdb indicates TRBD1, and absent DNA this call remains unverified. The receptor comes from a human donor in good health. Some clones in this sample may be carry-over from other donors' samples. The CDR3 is CASSPRLGNYEQYF.